This T cell receptor beta chain appears in the sequencing data of a study of CD4+ T cells in melanoma. The length of the CDR3 is 13 residues. Trimming removed 8 bases at V and 6 bases at J, with 14 bases between. CDR1 is MNHNS and CDR2 is SASEGT in the germline V gene. Clones were sequenced by immunoSEQ multiplex PCR, and TCRdb holds only the in-frame ones, with some missing. The data hold over 100,000 clones, with approximately 92% observed a single time. Points from the study as a whole: CD8+ T cell, macrophage and B cell function reportedly correlated with neoantigen-specific CD4+ T cells. Reportedly, melanoma neoantigen-specific CD4+ T cells showed varied differentiation states.

Of note for this clone: The antigen remains unidentified.

The chain has TRBV6-1 and TRBJ1-5; possibly TRBD1 for D (6 bases). Sequencing was performed on peripheral blood. This TCR derives from a human donor with melanoma. CDR3 DNA: TGTGCCAGCTGGGTGGGGGCAGGTCAGCCCCAGCATTTT. Translated: CASWVGAGQPQHF.